This T cell receptor beta chain was identified during a study of blood T cell repertoires in COVID-19. Sequencing was performed with immunoSEQ multiplex PCR; in TCRdb, only in-frame clones are kept and a portion is missing. The sample yields about 100,000 clones, about 88% seen once. The CDR3 is made up of 13 amino acids. The V and J ends lost 2 bases and 4 bases respectively, with 5 bases between them. The germline gives CDR1 MNHEY, CDR2 SMNVEV (reference sequence). The genes are TRBV27 and TRBJ2-2; D perhaps matches TRBD1 (5 bases). The sequencing input was peripheral blood. The receptor was isolated from a man in his thirties or forties in a cohort sampled during active COVID-19. The CDR3 DNA reads TGTGCCAGCAGTTTACAGGGCACCGGGGAGCTGTTTTTT. This sequence encodes CASSLQGTGELFF.